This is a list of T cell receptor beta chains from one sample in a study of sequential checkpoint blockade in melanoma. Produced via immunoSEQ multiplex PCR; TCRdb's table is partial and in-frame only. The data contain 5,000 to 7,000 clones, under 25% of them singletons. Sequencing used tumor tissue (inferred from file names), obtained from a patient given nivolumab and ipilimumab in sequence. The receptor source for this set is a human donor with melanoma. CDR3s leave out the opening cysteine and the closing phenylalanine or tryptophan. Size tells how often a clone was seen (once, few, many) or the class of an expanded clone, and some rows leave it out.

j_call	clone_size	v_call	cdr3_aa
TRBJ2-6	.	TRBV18	ASSSSQANVLT
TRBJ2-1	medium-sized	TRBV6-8	AISPRDTGHNEQF
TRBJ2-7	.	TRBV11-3	ASSLPSGGAPYEQY
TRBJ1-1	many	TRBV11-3	ASSLVLGRTEDTEAF
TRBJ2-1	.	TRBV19	ASNHRLAGDHEQF
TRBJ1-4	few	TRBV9	ASSEWGRGEKLF
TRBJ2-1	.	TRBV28	ASSLLSSGGAPGNEQF
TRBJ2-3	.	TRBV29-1	SGGGGATDTQY
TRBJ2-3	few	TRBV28	ASSLSAGRGTDTQY
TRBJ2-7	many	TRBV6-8	ASRPDRGEQY
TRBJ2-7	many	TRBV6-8	ASSDGIAVTHYEQY
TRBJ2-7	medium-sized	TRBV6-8	ASRILKGGYEQY
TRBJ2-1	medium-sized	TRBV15	ATSRARTSGNEQF
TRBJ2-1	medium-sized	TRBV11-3	ASSNRDGHNEQF
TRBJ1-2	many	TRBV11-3	ASSLAGGAGYGYT
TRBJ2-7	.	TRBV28	ASSLAGPLGEQY
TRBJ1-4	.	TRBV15	ATSRDGQGATNEKLF
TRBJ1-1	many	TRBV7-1	ASSTQENTEAF
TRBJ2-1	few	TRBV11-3	ASSLGWLSAGKEQF
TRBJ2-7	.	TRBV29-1	SVRSEVGVYEQY
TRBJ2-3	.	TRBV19	ASSILQGAGGDTQY
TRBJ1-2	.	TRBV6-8	ASSNSGDYGYT
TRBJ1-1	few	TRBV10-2	ASSGTGVLNTEAF
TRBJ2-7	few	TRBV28	ASTPGTGYHEQY
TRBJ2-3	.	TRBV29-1	SIRQGGTDTQY
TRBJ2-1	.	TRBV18	ASSDERRIYNEQF
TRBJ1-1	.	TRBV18	ASSPPSEVRAF
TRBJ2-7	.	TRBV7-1	ASSPTGGSGGAYEQY
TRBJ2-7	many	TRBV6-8	ASSWTGTSEQY
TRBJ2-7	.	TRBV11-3	ASSPQQGLAYEQY
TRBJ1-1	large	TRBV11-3	ASSLGGMNTEAF
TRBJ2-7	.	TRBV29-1	SGGQGEGYEQY
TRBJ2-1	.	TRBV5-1	ASSLAVSYNEQF
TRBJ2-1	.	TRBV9	ASSADGIHEQF
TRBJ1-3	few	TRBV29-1	SAAGDLTGNTIY
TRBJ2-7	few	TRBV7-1	AFRPEDSYEQY
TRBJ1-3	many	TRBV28	ASSAQGRSGNTIY
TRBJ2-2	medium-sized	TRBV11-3	ASSRFGGGPGTGELF
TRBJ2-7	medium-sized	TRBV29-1	SAKRQGLSDEQY
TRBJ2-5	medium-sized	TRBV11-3	ASSLFPQGEWETQY
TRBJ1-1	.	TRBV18	ASSPGLNTEAF
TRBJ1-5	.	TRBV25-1	ASSEAGSGLVQPQH
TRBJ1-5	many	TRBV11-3	ASSLEAGSNQPQH
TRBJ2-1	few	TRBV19	ASSKDEGTLYNEQF
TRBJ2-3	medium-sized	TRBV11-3	ASSFPAGDTDTQY